This T cell receptor beta chain was retrieved from a study of identifying expanded T cells in peripheral blood. Broader study findings: About 1.2 clones differed between technical replicates, versus approximately 16 and 20 over time.

TCRdb keeps only in-frame clones here, not all; method: immunoSEQ multiplex PCR. The data hold some 100,000 clones, with about 88% observed a single time. The germline gives CDR1 SGHTA, CDR2 FQGTGA. There are 13 residues in the CDR3. The V gene lost 10 bases and the J gene lost 1 base, with 10 bases spanning the gap. No infections or other immune events were documented during collection. To note about this clone: Its cognate antigen is unknown.

The sequenced sample was blood. The TCR was taken from a person between 18 and 75 years old in good health. The genes are TRBV7-3 and TRBJ2-2; D not certain. Written as DNA, the CDR3 is TGTGCCACCAAGGACGGGAACACCGGGGAGCTGTTTTTT. Protein product: CATKDGNTGELFF.